These 29 T cell receptor beta chains share one sample of origin, sequenced in a study of a mutant IDH1 vaccine in newly diagnosed glioma. These receptors have no known antigen. Documented time point: week 5, during vaccination. Vaccinated patients received 300 ug of mutant IDH1 20-mer peptide per dose, with topical imiquimod. Using immunoSEQ multiplex PCR, the repertoire was profiled, and TCRdb retains in-frame clones only, with some absent. The sample holds over 45,000 clones, about 81% seen once. The specimen comprised PBMCs, sampled from a glioma patient whose treatment included an IDH1 peptide vaccine. Source of these receptors: a woman between 50 and 59 years old with glioma.

V gene TRBV7-2 combines with J gene TRBJ2-1, with D perhaps being TRBD1 or TRBD2 (5 bases each). The CDR3 is 14 amino acids. V gave up 4 bases and J gave up 12 bases, with 19 bases separating them. Looked up from germline, CDR1 is SGHTA and CDR2 is FQGNSA. Here the CDR3 reads CASSSGARRFGQFF. The CDR3 DNA reads as TGTGCCAGCAGCTCCGGGGCCAGAAGATTCGGGCAGTTCTTC.

The chain combines TRBV6-4 with TRBJ1-2; a possible D gene is TRBD1 (5 bases). The CDR3 is 13 amino acids. Germline V gives CDR1 MRHNA, CDR2 SNTAGT. V was clipped by 0 bases and J by 8 bases, with 10 bases between them. The chain's CDR3 is CASSDSRGRGYTF. DNA for the CDR3: TGTGCCAGCAGTGACTCGAGGGGTCGCGGCTACACCTTC.

This clone has only one observation. The rearrangement links TRBV19 to TRBJ2-2, with 11 nucleotides matching TRBD1. V dropped 3 bases and J dropped 4; count of bases not matched to a gene: 10. Germline assignment: CDR1 LNHDA and CDR2 SQIVND (reference sequence). CDR3 length: 18 amino acids. CDR3 nucleotide sequence: TGTGCCAGTAGTATGGCTCAAGGACAGGGGGCGGGCACCGGGGAGCTGTTTTTT. Its translation: CASSMAQGQGAGTGELFF.

The chain uses TRBV11-2 and TRBJ1-2, with D unclear. The CDR3 contains 14 residues. V was trimmed by 1 base and J by 5 bases, leaving 11 bases between them. Germline CDR1 SGHAT, CDR2 FQNNGV. The CDR3 sequence: CASSLAGRNYGYTF. DNA for the CDR3: TGTGCCAGCAGCTTAGCCGGACGGAATTATGGCTACACCTTC.

V is TRBV7-2 and J is TRBJ2-7, with 15 bases fitting TRBD2. V trimming: 8 bases; J trimming: 6 bases; junction bases outside the gene matches: 8. Per germline, CDR1 SGHTA and CDR2 FQGNSA. The CDR3 extends over 15 amino acids. The CDR3: CASVGLAGGPGEQYF. In DNA form, the CDR3 reads TGTGCCAGCGTTGGACTAGCGGGGGGGCCCGGCGAGCAGTACTTC.

In this sample, this clone turned up a few times. This chain uses TRBV18 with TRBJ1-1, with TRBD1 as a possible D gene (6 bases). Germline-derived CDR1 and CDR2 are KGHSH and LQKENI. The CDR3 has 16 residues. V dropped 2 bases and J dropped 0 bases, with 13 bases sitting between them. This CDR3 reads CASSPGGRWMNTEAFF. The CDR3 nucleotides are TGTGCCAGCTCACCAGGGGGCAGGTGGATGAACACTGAAGCTTTCTTT.

The V gene is TRBV11-2, the J gene TRBJ1-1; D ambiguous. The CDR3 totals 19 residues. Germline V gene data show CDR1 as SGHAT and CDR2 as FQNNGV. Trimming pared 3 bases from V and 1 base from J, leaving 24 bases between. DNA of the CDR3: TGTGCCAGCAGCTTCGAACCTTTGTTTGCGGGCAGATCGAACACTGAAGCTTTCTTT. Its translation: CASSFEPLFAGRSNTEAFF.

The genes are TRBV15 and TRBJ2-1, with 9 bases identical to TRBD1. Germline trimming cut 5 bases from V and 5 bases from J; bases unmatched to any gene: 7. This CDR3 has 15 residues. The germline V gene encodes CDR1 LNHNV and CDR2 YYDKDF (reference sequence). The CDR3 here is CATSPRTGANNEQFF. The CDR3 nucleotides are TGTGCCACCAGCCCACGGACAGGGGCCAACAATGAGCAGTTCTTC.

A single count supports this clone. This sequence joins TRBV10-3 and TRBJ2-3; D unresolved. This CDR3 spans 12 amino acids. Germline V lookup: CDR1 ENHRY, CDR2 SYGVKD. Trimming stripped 6 bases from V and 0 bases from J, with 4 bases between. The CDR3 spells CAIRASTDTQYF. Here the CDR3 DNA reads TGTGCCATCAGGGCGAGCACAGATACGCAGTATTTT.

The chain combines TRBV9 with TRBJ1-2; D is possibly TRBD1 (6 bases). This CDR3 has 16 residues. Germline values: CDR1 SGDLS, CDR2 YYNGEE. Trimming cost V 3 bases and J 8 bases, with 23 bases left between them. CDR3 loop: CASSAQYREGLAGYTF. CDR3 bases: TGTGCCAGCAGCGCTCAATACAGGGAGGGATTGGCAGGCTACACCTTC.

This chain connects TRBV6-5 to TRBJ2-7, with D possibly matching TRBD1 (6 bases). V was clipped by 3 bases and J by 7 bases, with 16 bases between them. Germline lookup yields CDR1 MNHEY and CDR2 SVGAGI. The CDR3 contains 14 residues. As DNA, the CDR3 is TGTGCCAGCAGTTATTACAGGGCCTCGGGAGAGCAGTACTTC. The encoded protein is CASSYYRASGEQYF.

This chain uses TRBV7-2 with TRBJ2-1; TRBD1 agrees at 9 bases. Germline trimming cut 5 bases from V and 8 bases from J; bases unmatched to any gene: 4. Germline loops: CDR1 SGHTA, CDR2 FQGNSA. This CDR3 comprises 13 residues. CDR3 bases: TGTGCCAGCAGCAATGGACAGGGGTATGAGCAGTTCTTC. Its translation: CASSNGQGYEQFF.

This sequence joins TRBV7-9 and TRBJ2-7, with a weak D call TRBD1 (6 bases). CDR3 size: 13 residues. With 5 bases removed from V and 0 bases from J, the gap between germline ends came to 8 bases. CDR1 is SEHNR and CDR2 is FQNEAQ in the germline V gene (reference sequence). CDR3: CASSTGLSYEQYF. The CDR3 nucleotides are TGTGCCAGCAGCACAGGGCTCTCCTACGAGCAGTACTTC.

The chain carries TRBV27 and TRBJ2-7, with D maybe TRBD1 (6 bases). Germline CDR1 and CDR2: MNHEY and SMNVEV (reference sequence). The CDR3 spans 13 residues. Trimming cost V 3 bases and J 7 bases, with 13 bases left between them. The CDR3 bases are TGTGCCAGCAGTTTCGGGACAACCCTGGAGCAGTACTTC. Protein sequence: CASSFGTTLEQYF.

J is TRBJ2-3 and V is TRBV19; 7 bases agree with TRBD2. The germline V gene has CDR1 LNHDA and CDR2 SQIVND (reference sequence). This CDR3 has 10 amino acids. The V gene end was trimmed by 8 bases and the J gene end by 11 bases; junction bases not matched to a gene: 4. The CDR3 DNA follows: TGTGCCAGTGGGGACTACCTGCAGTATTTT. As protein: CASGDYLQYF.

In this sample, this clone turned up once. This chain's CDR3 is CASSVEQGTITDTQYF. CDR3 nucleotide sequence: TGTGCCAGCAGCGTAGAGCAGGGGACCATCACAGATACGCAGTATTTT. The V call is TRBV9, the J call TRBJ2-3, with a weak D call TRBD1 (6 bases). Germline values: CDR1 SGDLS, CDR2 YYNGEE. The CDR3 is 16 residues long. V lost 0 bases, J lost 2 bases, and 13 bases lay in between.

This chain connects TRBV10-3 to TRBJ2-3, with TRBD2 identical over 8 bases. Germline trimming cut 6 bases from V and 3 bases from J; bases unmatched to any gene: 5. From germline, CDR1 is ENHRY and CDR2 SYGVKD. This CDR3 is 14 amino acids long. CDR3 region: CAIRRGLDTDTQYF. The CDR3 coding sequence is TGTGCCATCAGGAGGGGACTAGATACAGATACGCAGTATTTT.

With respect to this clone: A read error may account for a junction end that differs from germline. The CDR3 DNA reads as TGTGCCAGCAGTTTGGGGACTGGCTTGGGAGACCAGTACTTC. Protein: CASSLGTGLGDQYF. The rearrangement joins TRBV5-4 to TRBJ2-5, with a possible D match to TRBD2 (6 bases). This CDR3 spans 14 amino acids. Germline V gene data show CDR1 as SGHNT and CDR2 as YYREEE (reference sequence).

V is TRBV5-6 and J is TRBJ2-2; a weak D match, TRBD1 (6 bases). Trimming left V 0 bases short and J 1 base short, with 10 bases between. The germline V gene has CDR1 SGHDT and CDR2 YYEEEE. CDR3 length equals 16 residues. CDR3 nucleotides: TGTGCCAGCAGCTTGGCGCTGGGACAGAACACCGGGGAGCTGTTTTTT. Translating it yields CASSLALGQNTGELFF.

The chain combines TRBV23-1 with TRBJ1-1, with a weak D call TRBD1 (5 bases). TRBV23-1 is placed among ORFs of uncertain function. The CDR3 has 13 residues. The germline V and J ends were trimmed by 9 bases and 1 base, with 12 bases remaining between them. CDR3 nucleotides: TGCGCCAGATCTAGAACAGGGAACACTGAAGCTTTCTTT. Its protein product is CARSRTGNTEAFF.

This clone has only a few counts. The rearrangement uses TRBV11-3 and TRBJ1-1, with no clear D. CDR3 length: 12 amino acids. Trimming stripped 5 bases from V and 0 bases from J, with 4 bases between. From germline, CDR1 is SGHNT and CDR2 YENEEA. This CDR3 reads CASSLMNTEAFF. DNA for the CDR3: TGTGCCAGCAGCCTAATGAACACTGAAGCTTTCTTT. Variable domain in full (rest from reference TRBV11-3 and TRBJ1-1): EAGVVQSPRYKIIEKKQPVAFWCNPISGHNTLYWYLQNLGQGPELLIRYENEEAVDDSQLPKDRFSAERLKGVDSTLKIQPAELGDSAVYLCASSLMNTEAFFGQGTRLTVV.

The CDR3 loop is CASSRRGQGARNTEAFF. Here the CDR3 DNA reads TGTGCCAGTAGTCGTCGCGGACAGGGGGCCCGGAACACTGAAGCTTTCTTT. The chain has TRBV19 and TRBJ1-1, with 11 bases aligning to TRBD1. In germline, CDR1 is LNHDA, CDR2 SQIVND (reference sequence). CDR3 size: 17 residues. The junction had 9 bases not matched to a gene; V was cut back by 5 bases and J by 1 base.

This clone occurred once. CDR3 bases: TGCGCCAGCAGCTTGGACGGGCAAAAAACAGATACGCAGTATTTT. Its translation is CASSLDGQKTDTQYF. This chain connects TRBV5-1 to TRBJ2-3, with unresolved D. CDR3 length: 15 amino acids. V lost 0 bases and J lost 3, with 11 bases in between. The germline CDR1 and CDR2 sequences are SGHRS and YFSETQ.

The count of this clone is one. The chain recombines TRBV9 with TRBJ1-2, with 8 bases that match TRBD1. The V segment lost 0 bases and the J segment 3 bases; nucleotides outside the gene matches: 7. The CDR3 is 16 amino acids. Germline values: CDR1 SGDLS, CDR2 YYNGEE. CDR3 DNA sequence: TGTGCCAGCAGCGTAGCGGCAGGGGGCGCCGACTATGGCTACACCTTC. Its translation: CASSVAAGGADYGYTF.

The chain uses TRBV9 and TRBJ2-3; D remains unclear. Between the trimmed V and J ends, which lost 0 bases and 0 bases, there was a span of 11 bases. CDR3 length equals 16 residues. Germline V gene sequence: CDR1 SGDLS, CDR2 YYNGEE. The CDR3 DNA is TGTGCCAGCAGCGTAGCTGGCGCGGAGAGCACAGATACGCAGTATTTT. This sequence encodes CASSVAGAESTDTQYF.

The rearrangement joins TRBV6-1 to TRBJ2-7; TRBD1 matches at 10 bases. The CDR3 is 16 residues long. The J segment lost 3 bases and the V segment lost 3 bases, leaving 8 bases of the junction unmatched. Germline CDR1 reads MNHNS; CDR2 reads SASEGT. In DNA form, the CDR3 reads TGTGCCAGCAGTGAGCCCGGGACAGGGGCCGGCTACGAGCAGTACTTC. This sequence encodes CASSEPGTGAGYEQYF.

V is TRBV19 and J is TRBJ1-3, with D possibly TRBD1 on 6 matching bases. The CDR3 is 17 amino acids. V lost 7 bases, J lost 4 bases, and 23 bases lay in between. Germline CDR1 reads LNHDA; CDR2 reads SQIVND (reference sequence). CDR3 nucleotide sequence: TGTGCCAGTAACAGGAGGGGGGGCAAAGGTCACGGAAACACCATATATTTT. It encodes CASNRRGGKGHGNTIYF.

DNA for the CDR3: TGTGCCAGCAGTTCCCTCACGGGACAGTCAGAAGCTTTCTTT. Protein: CASSSLTGQSEAFF. The rearrangement uses TRBV6-5 and TRBJ1-1; TRBD1 aligns across 7 bases. There are 14 residues in the CDR3. V was clipped by 4 bases and J by 8 bases; unmatched bases: 10. The germline V gene encodes CDR1 MNHEY and CDR2 SVGAGI.

CDR3 residues: CASSPALQGTEAFF. CDR3 DNA: TGTGCCAGCAGTCCGGCCTTACAGGGTACTGAAGCTTTCTTT. The chain carries TRBV28 and TRBJ1-1; the D gene is possibly TRBD1 (6 bases). V was trimmed by 5 bases and J by 5 bases, leaving 15 bases between them. The CDR3 consists of 14 residues. Germline V CDR1 and CDR2: MDHEN, SYDVKM. Filled out from reference TRBV28 and TRBJ1-1, the complete variable domain reads DVKVTQSSRYLVKRTGEKVFLECVQDMDHENMFWYRQDPGLGLRLIYFSYDVKMKEKGDIPEGYSVSREKKERFSLILESASTNQTSMYLCASSPALQGTEAFFGQGTRLTVV.